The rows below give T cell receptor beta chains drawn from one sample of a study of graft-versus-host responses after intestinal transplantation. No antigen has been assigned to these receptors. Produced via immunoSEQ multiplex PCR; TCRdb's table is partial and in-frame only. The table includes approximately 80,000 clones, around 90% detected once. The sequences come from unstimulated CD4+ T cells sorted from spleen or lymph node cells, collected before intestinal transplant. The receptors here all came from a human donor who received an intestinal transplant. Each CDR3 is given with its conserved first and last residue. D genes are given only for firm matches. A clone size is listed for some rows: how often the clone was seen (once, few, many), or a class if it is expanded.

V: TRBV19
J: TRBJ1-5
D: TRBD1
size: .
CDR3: CASRTGTGYQPQHF
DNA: TGTGCCAGTAGGACCGGGACAGGGTATCAGCCCCAGCATTTT

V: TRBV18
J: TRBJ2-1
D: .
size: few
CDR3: CASSPQRDEQFF
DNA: TGTGCCAGCTCACCGCAGCGTGATGAGCAGTTCTTC

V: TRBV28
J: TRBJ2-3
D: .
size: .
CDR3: CASSFNQGNTQYF
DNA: TGTGCCAGCAGTTTCAACCAGGGCAATACGCAGTATTTT

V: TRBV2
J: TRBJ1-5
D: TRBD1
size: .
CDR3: CASSPDRVGQPQHF
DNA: TGTGCCAGCAGCCCGGACAGGGTGGGCCAGCCCCAGCATTTT

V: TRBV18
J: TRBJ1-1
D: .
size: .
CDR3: CASSPFRGNEAFF
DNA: TGTGCCAGCTCACCCTTTCGAGGAAACGAAGCTTTCTTT

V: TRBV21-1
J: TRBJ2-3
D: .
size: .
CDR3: CASSNHAGLAGGTDTQYF
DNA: TGTGCCAGCAGCAATCACGCCGGCCTAGCGGGGGGCACAGATACGCAGTATTTT

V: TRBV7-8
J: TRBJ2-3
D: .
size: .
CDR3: CASRGDTQYF
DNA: TGTGCCAGCCGGGGAGATACGCAGTATTTT

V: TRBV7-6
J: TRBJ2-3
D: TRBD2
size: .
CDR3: CASSLYLPSGRSTDTQYF
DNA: TGTGCCAGCAGCTTATATTTGCCTAGCGGTAGAAGCACAGATACGCAGTATTTT

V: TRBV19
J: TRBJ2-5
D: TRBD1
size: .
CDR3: CASSLWGTGGQETQYF
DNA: TGTGCCAGTAGCCTTTGGGGGACAGGGGGCCAAGAGACCCAGTACTTC

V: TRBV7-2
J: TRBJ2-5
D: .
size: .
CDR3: CASTLVVGEETQYF
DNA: TGTGCCAGCACCCTCGTCGTGGGAGAAGAGACCCAGTACTTC

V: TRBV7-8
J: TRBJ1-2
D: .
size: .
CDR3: CASSLVGVGGYTF
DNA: TGTGCCAGCAGCCTAGTAGGGGTCGGTGGCTACACCTTC

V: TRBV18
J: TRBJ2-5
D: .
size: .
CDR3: CASSPLANQETQYF
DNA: TGTGCCAGCTCACCTCTAGCCAACCAAGAGACCCAGTACTTC

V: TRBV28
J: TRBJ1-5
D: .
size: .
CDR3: CASSPGEPGQPQHF
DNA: TGTGCCAGCAGCCCTGGGGAGCCGGGTCAGCCCCAGCATTTT

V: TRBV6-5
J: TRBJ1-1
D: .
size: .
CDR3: CASSYSIGLTEAFF
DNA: TGTGCCAGCAGTTACTCGATTGGTCTAACTGAAGCTTTCTTT

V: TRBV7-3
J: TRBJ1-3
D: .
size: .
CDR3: CASSPTGQGNTIYF
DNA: TGTGCCAGCAGCCCCACAGGGCAAGGAAACACCATATATTTT

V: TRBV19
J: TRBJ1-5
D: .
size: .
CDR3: CASSMHSLTWNSNQPQHF
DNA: TGTGCCAGTAGTATGCACAGCCTTACGTGGAATAGCAATCAGCCCCAGCATTTT

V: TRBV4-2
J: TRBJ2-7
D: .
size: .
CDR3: CASSQARGTATYEQYF
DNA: TGTGCCAGCAGCCAAGCTCGGGGGACAGCAACCTACGAGCAGTACTTC

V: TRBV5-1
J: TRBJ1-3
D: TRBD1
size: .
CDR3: CASSPGTVIGNTIYF
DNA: TGCGCCAGCAGCCCCGGGACAGTGATAGGAAACACCATATATTTT

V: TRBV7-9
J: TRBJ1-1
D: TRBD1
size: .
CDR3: CASSSRDRANTEAFF
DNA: TGTGCCAGCAGCTCTCGGGACAGGGCGAACACTGAAGCTTTCTTT

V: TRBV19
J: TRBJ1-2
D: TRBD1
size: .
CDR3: CASSKDRPYGYTF
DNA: TGTGCCAGTAGTAAGGACAGGCCCTATGGCTACACCTTC

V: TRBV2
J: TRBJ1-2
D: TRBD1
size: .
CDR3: CASSGTGGGGYTF
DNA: TGTGCCAGCAGTGGGACAGGGGGCGGTGGCTACACCTTC

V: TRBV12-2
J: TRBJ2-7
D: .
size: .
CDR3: CASRLDLSGIPSYEQYF
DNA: TGTGCAAGTCGCTTAGACCTTAGCGGGATCCCCTCCTACGAGCAGTACTTC

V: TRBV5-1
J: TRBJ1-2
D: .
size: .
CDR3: CASSLGAVGDYGYTF
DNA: TGCGCCAGCAGCTTGGGAGCAGTAGGGGACTATGGCTACACCTTC

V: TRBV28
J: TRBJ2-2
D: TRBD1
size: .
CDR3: CASSLGQGYSELFF
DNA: TGTGCCAGCAGTTTAGGACAGGGTTACTCCGAGCTGTTTTTT

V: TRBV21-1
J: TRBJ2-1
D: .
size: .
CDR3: CASSKNQRDHNEQFF
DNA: TGTGCCAGCAGCAAAAACCAGCGGGACCACAATGAGCAGTTCTTC

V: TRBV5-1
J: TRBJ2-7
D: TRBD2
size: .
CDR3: CASSSLGLVGDEQYF
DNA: TGCGCCAGCAGCTCCTTGGGACTAGTCGGGGACGAGCAGTACTTC

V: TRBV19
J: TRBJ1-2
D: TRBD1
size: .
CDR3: CASSPQGETGGFRYGYTF
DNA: TGTGCCAGTAGTCCTCAGGGAGAGACAGGGGGATTTCGCTATGGCTACACCTTC

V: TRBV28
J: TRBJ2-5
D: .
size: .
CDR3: CASRSQETQYF
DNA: TGTGCCAGCAGGAGTCAAGAGACCCAGTACTTC

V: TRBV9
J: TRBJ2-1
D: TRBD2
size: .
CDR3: CASSVGGLAGVLGGRSSYNEQFF
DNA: TGTGCCAGCAGCGTAGGGGGACTAGCGGGAGTTCTTGGAGGACGCAGCTCCTACAATGAGCAGTTCTTC

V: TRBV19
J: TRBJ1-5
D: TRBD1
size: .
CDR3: CASSLTTGGNQPQHF
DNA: TGTGCCAGTAGTCTAACGACAGGGGGGAATCAGCCCCAGCATTTT

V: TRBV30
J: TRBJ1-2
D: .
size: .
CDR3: CAWSQGDYGYTF
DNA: TGTGCCTGGAGTCAAGGGGACTATGGCTACACCTTC

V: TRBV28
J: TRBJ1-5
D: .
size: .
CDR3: CASTLSGSNQPQHF
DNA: TGTGCCAGCACCTTGTCAGGAAGCAATCAGCCCCAGCATTTT

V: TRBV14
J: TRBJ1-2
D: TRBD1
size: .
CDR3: CASSHWDRVDGYTF
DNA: TGTGCCAGCAGCCATTGGGACAGGGTCGACGGCTACACCTTC

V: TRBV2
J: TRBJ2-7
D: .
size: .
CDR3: CASREREKVYEQYF
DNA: TGTGCCAGCAGGGAACGGGAGAAAGTCTACGAGCAGTACTTC

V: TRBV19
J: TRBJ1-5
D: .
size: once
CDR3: CASRLQEDGNQPQHF
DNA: TGTGCCAGTAGACTCCAGGAGGACGGCAATCAGCCCCAGCATTTT

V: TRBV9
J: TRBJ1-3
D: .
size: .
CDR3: CASSVGANGNTIYF
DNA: TGTGCCAGCAGCGTAGGGGCTAACGGAAACACCATATATTTT

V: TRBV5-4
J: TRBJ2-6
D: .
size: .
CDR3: CASRPTSGANVLTF
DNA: TGTGCCAGCAGACCAACATCTGGGGCCAACGTCCTGACTTTC

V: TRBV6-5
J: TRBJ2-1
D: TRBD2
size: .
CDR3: CASSYSGREAEQFF
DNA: TGTGCCAGCAGTTACAGCGGGAGGGAAGCTGAGCAGTTCTTC

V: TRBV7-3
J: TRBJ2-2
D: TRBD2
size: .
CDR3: CASSSQRGITGELFF
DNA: TGTGCCAGCAGCTCGCAGCGGGGAATCACCGGGGAGCTGTTTTTT

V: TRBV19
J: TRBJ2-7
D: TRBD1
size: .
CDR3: CASSRDRDEQYF
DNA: TGTGCCAGTAGCCGGGACAGGGACGAGCAGTACTTC

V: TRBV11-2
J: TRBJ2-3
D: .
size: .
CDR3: CASSLRGLSDTQYF
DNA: TGTGCCAGCAGCTTACGGGGTCTCTCAGATACGCAGTATTTT

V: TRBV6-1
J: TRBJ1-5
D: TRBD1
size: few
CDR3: CASSEERGDRAYSNQPQHF
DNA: TGTGCCAGCAGTGAAGAAAGGGGGGACAGGGCCTATAGCAATCAGCCCCAGCATTTT

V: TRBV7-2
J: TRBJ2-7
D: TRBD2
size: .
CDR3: CASSLGGRANEQYF
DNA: TGTGCCAGCAGCTTAGGGGGGAGGGCCAACGAGCAGTACTTC

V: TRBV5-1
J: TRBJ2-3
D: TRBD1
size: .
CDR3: CASSDRGQRADTQYF
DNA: TGCGCCAGCAGCGACAGGGGGCAAAGGGCAGATACGCAGTATTTT

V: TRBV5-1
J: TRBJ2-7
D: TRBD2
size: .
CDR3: CASSPGLAGPAYEQYF
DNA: TGCGCCAGCAGCCCGGGACTAGCGGGCCCTGCCTACGAGCAGTACTTC

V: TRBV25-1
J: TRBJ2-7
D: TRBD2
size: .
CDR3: CASSEYSTSGRYEQYF
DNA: TGTGCCAGCAGTGAATATTCGACTAGCGGGAGGTACGAGCAGTACTTC

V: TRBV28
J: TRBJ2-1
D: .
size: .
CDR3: CARGGAMGVEQFF
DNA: TGTGCCCGAGGCGGGGCCATGGGAGTGGAGCAGTTCTTC

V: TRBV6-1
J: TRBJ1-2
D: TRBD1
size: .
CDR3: CASTRLTGGSGYTF
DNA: TGTGCCAGCACCCGGTTGACAGGGGGCAGCGGCTACACCTTC

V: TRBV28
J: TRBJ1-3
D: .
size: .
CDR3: CASRRQIGNTIYF
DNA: TGTGCCAGCAGACGACAGATCGGAAACACCATATATTTT

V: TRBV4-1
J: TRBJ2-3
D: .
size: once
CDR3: CASSLSGHSTDTQYF
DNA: TGCGCCAGCAGCTTATCGGGACACAGCACAGATACGCAGTATTTT

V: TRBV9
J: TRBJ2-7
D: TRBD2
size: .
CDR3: CASSAGLAGVHEQYF
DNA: TGTGCCAGCAGCGCTGGACTAGCGGGAGTCCACGAGCAGTACTTC

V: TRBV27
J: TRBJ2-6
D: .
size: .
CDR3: CASSLIHRAGANVLTF
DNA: TGTGCCAGCAGTCTAATCCACAGGGCTGGGGCCAACGTCCTGACTTTC

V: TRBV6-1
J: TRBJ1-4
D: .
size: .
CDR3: CASSRAGGTLFF
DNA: TGTGCCAGCAGTCGGGCGGGGGGGACGTTGTTTTTT

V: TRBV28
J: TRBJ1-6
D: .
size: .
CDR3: CASSFRGAGNSPLHF
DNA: TGTGCCAGCAGTTTTCGGGGGGCCGGGAATTCACCCCTCCACTTT

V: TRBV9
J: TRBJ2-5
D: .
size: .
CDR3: CASSVDGFQETQYF
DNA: TGTGCCAGCAGCGTAGATGGCTTCCAAGAGACCCAGTACTTC